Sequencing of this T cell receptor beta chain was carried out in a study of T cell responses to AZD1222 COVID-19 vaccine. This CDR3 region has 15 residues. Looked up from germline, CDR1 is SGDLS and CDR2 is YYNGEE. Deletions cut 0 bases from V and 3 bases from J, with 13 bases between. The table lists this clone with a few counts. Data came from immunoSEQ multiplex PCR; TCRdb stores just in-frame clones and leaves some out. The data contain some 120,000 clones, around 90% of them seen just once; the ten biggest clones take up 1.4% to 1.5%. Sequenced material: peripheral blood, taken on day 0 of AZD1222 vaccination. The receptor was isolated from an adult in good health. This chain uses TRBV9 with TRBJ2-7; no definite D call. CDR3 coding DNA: TGTGCCAGCAGCGTAGCCGTTAACGGAGACTACGAGCAGTACTTC. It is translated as CASSVAVNGDYEQYF.